This T cell receptor beta chain appears in the sequencing data of a study of OX40 agonist ivuxolimab in advanced cancers. Study as a whole: Patients were given ivuxolimab, an antibody that agonizes OX40 (CD134). Participants, 75% to 90% male, averaged about 59 years of age, ranging from about 23 to 80. Two patients with cutaneous melanoma and one with hepatocellular carcinoma, three in total, showed partial responses.

The assay was immunoSEQ multiplex PCR, and TCRdb's table has in-frame clones only and misses some. The data contain more than 45,000 clones, more than 75% of them singletons. The J segment lost 5 bases and the V segment lost 4 bases, leaving 6 bases of the junction unmatched. CDR1 and CDR2 (germline): SGHTA, FQGNSA. The CDR3 extends over 14 amino acids. The sample was CD4+ or CD8+ T cells sorted from blood, taken in a trial of the OX40 agonist ivuxolimab. The J gene is TRBJ2-3, the V gene TRBV7-2, with TRBD2 matching 7 bases. This receptor was obtained from an adult with an advanced solid tumor such as melanoma, head and neck, liver or kidney cancer. Written as DNA, the CDR3 is TGTGCCAGCAGCTCAGGACTAGACCAAGATACGCAGTATTTT. This encodes CASSSGLDQDTQYF.